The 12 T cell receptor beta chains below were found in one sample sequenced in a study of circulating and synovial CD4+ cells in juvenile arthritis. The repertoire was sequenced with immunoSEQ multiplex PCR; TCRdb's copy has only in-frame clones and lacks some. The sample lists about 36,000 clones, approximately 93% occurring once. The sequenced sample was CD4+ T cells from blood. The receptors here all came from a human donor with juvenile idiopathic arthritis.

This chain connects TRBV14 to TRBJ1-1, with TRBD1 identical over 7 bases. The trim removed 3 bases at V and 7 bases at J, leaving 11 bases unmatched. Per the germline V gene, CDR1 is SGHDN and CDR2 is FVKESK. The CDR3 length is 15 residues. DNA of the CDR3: TGTGCCAGCAGCCAGCAAGGACAGGCGAAGGTTGAAGCTTTCTTT. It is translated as CASSQQGQAKVEAFF.

CDR3 protein: CSARGGETQYF. DNA of the CDR3: TGCAGTGCTAGAGGAGGAGAGACCCAGTACTTC. The chain links TRBV20-1 to TRBJ2-5; D call uncertain. Germline lookup yields CDR1 DFQATT and CDR2 SNEGSKA (reference sequence). The CDR3 sequence is 11 residues long. V lost 1 base, J lost 4 bases, and 4 bases lay in between.

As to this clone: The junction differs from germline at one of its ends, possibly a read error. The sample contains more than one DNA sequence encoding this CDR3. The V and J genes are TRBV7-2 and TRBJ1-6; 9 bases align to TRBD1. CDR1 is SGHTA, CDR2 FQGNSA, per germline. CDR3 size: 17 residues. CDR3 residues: CASSPRTGAPLNSPLHF. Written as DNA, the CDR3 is TGTGCCAGCAGCCCGCGGACAGGGGCACCTCTTAATTCCCCCCTCCACTTT. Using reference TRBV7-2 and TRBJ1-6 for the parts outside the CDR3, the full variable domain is GAGVSQSPSNKVTEKGKDVELRCDPISGHTALYWYRQSLGQGLEFLIYFQGNSAPDKSGLPSDRFSAERTGGSVSTLTIQRTQQEDSAVYLCASSPRTGAPLNSPLHFGNGTRLTVT.

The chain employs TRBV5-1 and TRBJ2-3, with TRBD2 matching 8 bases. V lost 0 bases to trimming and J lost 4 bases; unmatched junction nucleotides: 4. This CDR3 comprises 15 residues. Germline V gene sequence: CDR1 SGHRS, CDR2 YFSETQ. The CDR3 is CASSLARGGPDTQYF. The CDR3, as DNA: TGCGCCAGCAGCTTGGCCCGGGGGGGGCCAGATACGCAGTATTTT.

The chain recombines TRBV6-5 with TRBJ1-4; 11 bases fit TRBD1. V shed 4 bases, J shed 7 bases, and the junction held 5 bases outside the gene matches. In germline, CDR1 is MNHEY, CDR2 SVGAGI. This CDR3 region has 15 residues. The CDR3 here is CASSFGQGAREKLFF. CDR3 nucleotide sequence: TGTGCCAGCAGTTTCGGACAGGGGGCCCGTGAAAAACTGTTTTTT.

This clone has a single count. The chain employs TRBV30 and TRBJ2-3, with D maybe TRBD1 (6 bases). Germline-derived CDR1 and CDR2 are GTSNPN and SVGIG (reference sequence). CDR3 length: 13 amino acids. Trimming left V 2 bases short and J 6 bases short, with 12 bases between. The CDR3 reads CAWSFGGRDTQYF. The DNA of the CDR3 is TGTGCCTGGAGTTTTGGGGGCCGCGATACGCAGTATTTT.

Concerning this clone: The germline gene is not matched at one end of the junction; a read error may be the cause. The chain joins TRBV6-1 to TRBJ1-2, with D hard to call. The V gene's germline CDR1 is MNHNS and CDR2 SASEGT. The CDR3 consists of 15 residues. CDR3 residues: CASSSVPTSNYDYTF. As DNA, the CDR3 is TGTGCCAGCTCCTCGGTTCCCACCTCTAACTATGACTACACCTTC.

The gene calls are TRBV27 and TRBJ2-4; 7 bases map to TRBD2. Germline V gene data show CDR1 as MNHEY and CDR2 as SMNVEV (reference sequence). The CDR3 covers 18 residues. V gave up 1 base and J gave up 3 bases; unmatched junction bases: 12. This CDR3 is CASSLFHRLAVDKNIQYF. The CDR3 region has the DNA TGTGCCAGCAGTTTATTTCATCGGCTAGCGGTCGACAAAAACATTCAGTACTTC.

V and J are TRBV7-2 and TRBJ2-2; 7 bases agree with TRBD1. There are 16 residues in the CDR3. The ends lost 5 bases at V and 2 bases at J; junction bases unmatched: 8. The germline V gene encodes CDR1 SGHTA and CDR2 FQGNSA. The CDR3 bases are TGTGCCAGCAGCCCCCGGGACAGACGAAACACCGGGGAGCTGTTTTTT. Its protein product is CASSPRDRRNTGELFF.

The CDR3 nucleotides are TGTGCCAGCAGGCTAGACCAGGGTGGCTACACCTTC. Translated, it gives CASRLDQGGYTF. The chain recombines TRBV2 with TRBJ1-2; D perhaps matches TRBD1 (5 bases). This CDR3 is built from 12 residues. Germline V gives CDR1 SNHLY, CDR2 FYNNEI. V dropped 6 bases and J dropped 7 bases, with 12 bases sitting between them.

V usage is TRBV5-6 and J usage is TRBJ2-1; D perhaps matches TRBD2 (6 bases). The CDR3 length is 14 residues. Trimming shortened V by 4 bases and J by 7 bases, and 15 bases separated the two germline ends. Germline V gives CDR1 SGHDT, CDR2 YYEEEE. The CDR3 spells CASSRGTDRNEQFF. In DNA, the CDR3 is TGTGCCAGCAGCCGGGGGACGGATAGAAATGAGCAGTTCTTC. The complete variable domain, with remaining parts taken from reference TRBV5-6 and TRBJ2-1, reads DAGVTQSPTHLIKTRGQQVTLRCSPKSGHDTVSWYQQALGQGPQFIFQYYEEEERQRGNFPDRFSGHQFPNYSSELNVNALLLGDSALYLCASSRGTDRNEQFFGPGTRLTVL.

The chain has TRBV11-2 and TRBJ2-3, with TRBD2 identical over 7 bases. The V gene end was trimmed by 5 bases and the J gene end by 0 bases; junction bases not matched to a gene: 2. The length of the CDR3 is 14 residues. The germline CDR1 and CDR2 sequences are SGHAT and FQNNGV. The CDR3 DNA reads TGTGCCAGCAGCCCGGGGGGTAGCACAGATACGCAGTATTTT. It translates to CASSPGGSTDTQYF. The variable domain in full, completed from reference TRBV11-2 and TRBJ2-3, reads EAGVAQSPRYKIIEKRQSVAFWCNPISGHATLYWYQQILGQGPKLLIQFQNNGVVDDSQLPKDRFSAERLKGVDSTLKIQPAKLEDSAVYLCASSPGGSTDTQYFGPGTRLTVL.